Described below is a single T cell receptor beta chain sequence and its context. Sequenced by immunoSEQ multiplex PCR; TCRdb stores in-frame clones only, minus some. In the table there are about a million clones, 76% of which are singletons. The data were taken from a study of shared clonotypes between healthy human individuals. Germline CDR1 is MNHNS and CDR2 is SASEGT. The germline V and J ends were trimmed by 1 base and 1 base, with 10 bases remaining between them. The CDR3 has 15 residues. The chain links TRBV6-1 to TRBJ1-1; tentative D call: TRBD1 (5 bases). Sequenced input: memory CD4+ T cells sorted from blood. As to subset: CD45RA-negative fraction. This sequence was found in a man between 18 and 29 years old in good health. This chain's CDR3 is CASSEEEGRNTEAFF. In DNA form, the CDR3 reads TGTGCCAGCAGTGAAGAGGAGGGGAGGAACACTGAAGCTTTCTTT.